In this sample, the clone carrying this T cell receptor (beta chain) turned up a few times. Method: immunoSEQ multiplex PCR; TCRdb's copy keeps in-frame clones and lacks some. The sample shows about 400,000 clones, more than 80% of them seen only once. With 3 bases removed from V and 9 bases from J, the gap between germline ends came to 9 bases. Germline CDR1 and CDR2: LGHDT and YNNKEL (reference sequence). CDR3 size: 12 residues. This sample stems from a study of blood T cell repertoires in COVID-19. This TCR was recovered from a man in his forties with acute or convalescent COVID-19. The chain joins TRBV3-1 (or the pseudogene TRBV3-2) to TRBJ2-1, with D possibly TRBD2 on 5 matching bases. The specimen was peripheral blood. For the CDR3, the DNA is TGTGCCAGCAGCCACGGGGAGTCTGAGCAGTTCTTC. Amino acid sequence: CASSHGESEQFF.